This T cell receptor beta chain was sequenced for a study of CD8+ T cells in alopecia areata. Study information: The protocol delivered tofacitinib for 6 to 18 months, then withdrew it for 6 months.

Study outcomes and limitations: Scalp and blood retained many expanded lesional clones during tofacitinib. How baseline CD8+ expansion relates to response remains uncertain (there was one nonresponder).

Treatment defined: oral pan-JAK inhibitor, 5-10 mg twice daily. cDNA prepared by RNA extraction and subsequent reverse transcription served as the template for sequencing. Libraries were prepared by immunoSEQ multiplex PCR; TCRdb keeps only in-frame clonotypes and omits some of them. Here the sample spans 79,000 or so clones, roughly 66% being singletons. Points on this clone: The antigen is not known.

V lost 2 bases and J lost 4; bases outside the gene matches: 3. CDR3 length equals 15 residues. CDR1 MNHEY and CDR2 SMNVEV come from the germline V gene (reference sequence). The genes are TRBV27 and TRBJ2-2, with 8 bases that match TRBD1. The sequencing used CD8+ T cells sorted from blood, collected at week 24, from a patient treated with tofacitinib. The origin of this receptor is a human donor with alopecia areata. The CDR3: CASSLGRGLTGELFF. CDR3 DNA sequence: TGTGCCAGCAGTTTAGGCAGGGGGCTCACCGGGGAGCTGTTTTTT.